Listed below are T cell receptor beta chains from one sample, sequenced in a study of beta chain features in type 1 diabetes. Data came from immunoSEQ multiplex PCR; TCRdb stores just in-frame clones and leaves some out. The data contain about 200,000 clones, roughly a tenth of them singletons. Sequenced material: central memory CD4+ T cells from blood. The origin of the receptors is a man between 18 and 29 years old in good health. Each CDR3 is given with its conserved first and last residue. A D gene is named only where the DNA matches it firmly. Clone size, where shown, is once, few, many, or a class for clones that have expanded.

d_gene: -
j_gene: TRBJ2-7
v_gene: TRBV20-1
abundance: -
CDR3nt: TGCAGTGCTAGTAGGGCAGGCGAGCAGTACTTC
CDR3aa: CSASRAGEQYF

d_gene: -
j_gene: TRBJ2-7
v_gene: TRBV6-5
abundance: few
CDR3nt: TGTGCCAGCAGGGACGGATCCTACGAGCAGTACTTC
CDR3aa: CASRDGSYEQYF

d_gene: -
j_gene: TRBJ2-2
v_gene: TRBV5-4
abundance: many
CDR3nt: TGTGCCAGCAGCTTGGAGGCCAGCTACACCGGGGAGCTGTTTTTT
CDR3aa: CASSLEASYTGELFF

d_gene: -
j_gene: TRBJ2-7
v_gene: TRBV27
abundance: -
CDR3nt: TGTGCCAGCACTAAGGAGGGCAGGGTCCACGAGCAGTACTTC
CDR3aa: CASTKEGRVHEQYF

d_gene: -
j_gene: TRBJ2-7
v_gene: TRBV27
abundance: -
CDR3nt: TGTGCCAGCAGAGCAACTAGTGTGGGATTCTACGAGCAGTACTTC
CDR3aa: CASRATSVGFYEQYF

d_gene: -
j_gene: TRBJ1-1
v_gene: TRBV29-1
abundance: few
CDR3nt: TGCAGCGGATCCAGGGGAGACACTGAAGCTTTCTTT
CDR3aa: CSGSRGDTEAFF

d_gene: -
j_gene: TRBJ2-3
v_gene: TRBV15
abundance: many
CDR3nt: TGTGCCACCAGCGGGATAAGCACAGATACGCAGTATTTT
CDR3aa: CATSGISTDTQYF

d_gene: -
j_gene: TRBJ2-7
v_gene: TRBV5-4
abundance: -
CDR3nt: TGTGCCAGCAGCCACGCCAACAGGGTCGGGGGCGAGCAGTACTTC
CDR3aa: CASSHANRVGGEQYF

d_gene: TRBD2
j_gene: TRBJ2-1
v_gene: TRBV11-2
abundance: -
CDR3nt: TGTGCCAGCAGCTCGGCCACTAGCGGGAGAAGCTACAATGAGCAGTTCTTC
CDR3aa: CASSSATSGRSYNEQFF

d_gene: TRBD1
j_gene: TRBJ2-7
v_gene: TRBV28
abundance: few
CDR3nt: TGTGCCAGCACGAAATACAGGGGGAGATACGAGCAGTACTTC
CDR3aa: CASTKYRGRYEQYF

d_gene: -
j_gene: TRBJ1-4
v_gene: TRBV30
abundance: -
CDR3nt: TGTGCCTGGAGTGTACACCTTGTTAATGAAAAACTGTTTTTT
CDR3aa: CAWSVHLVNEKLFF

d_gene: TRBD1
j_gene: TRBJ2-3
v_gene: TRBV2
abundance: once
CDR3nt: TGTGCCAGCAGTCTACAGGGGCTTCCCACAGATACGCAGTATTTT
CDR3aa: CASSLQGLPTDTQYF

d_gene: TRBD2
j_gene: TRBJ2-5
v_gene: TRBV29-1
abundance: few
CDR3nt: TGCAGCGCCCGACTAGCGGGAAGAGAGACCCAGTACTTC
CDR3aa: CSARLAGRETQYF

d_gene: -
j_gene: TRBJ2-6
v_gene: TRBV7-3
abundance: -
CDR3nt: TGTGCCAGCAGGCGGCCCGGGACCTACCCCTCTGGGGCCAACGTCCTGACTTTC
CDR3aa: CASRRPGTYPSGANVLTF

d_gene: -
j_gene: TRBJ2-3
v_gene: TRBV30
abundance: -
CDR3nt: TGTGCCTCTAATCCTAGCGGCACAGATACGCAGTATTTT
CDR3aa: CASNPSGTDTQYF

d_gene: TRBD1
j_gene: TRBJ1-3
v_gene: TRBV9
abundance: -
CDR3nt: TGTGCCAGCAGCCCACAGGGGCATTCTGGAAACACCATATATTTT
CDR3aa: CASSPQGHSGNTIYF

d_gene: -
j_gene: TRBJ2-7
v_gene: TRBV7-2
abundance: few
CDR3nt: TGTGCCAGCAGCTTCCAGAGGGGGTACGAGCAGTACTTC
CDR3aa: CASSFQRGYEQYF

d_gene: TRBD2
j_gene: TRBJ2-5
v_gene: TRBV13
abundance: -
CDR3nt: TGTGCCAGCAGCTTAGGGCGGGGGCAAGAGACCCAGTACTTC
CDR3aa: CASSLGRGQETQYF

d_gene: TRBD2
j_gene: TRBJ2-1
v_gene: TRBV5-4
abundance: many
CDR3nt: TGTGCCAGCACTCGGACTAGATCCGATGAGCAGTTCTTC
CDR3aa: CASTRTRSDEQFF

d_gene: -
j_gene: TRBJ2-7
v_gene: TRBV30
abundance: few
CDR3nt: TGTGCCTGGAATGGCGGGACCCACGAGCAGTACTTC
CDR3aa: CAWNGGTHEQYF

d_gene: -
j_gene: TRBJ2-5
v_gene: TRBV7-2
abundance: many
CDR3nt: TGTGCCAGCAGCTGGTTGGTGCCGGGTGAGACCCAGTACTTC
CDR3aa: CASSWLVPGETQYF

d_gene: -
j_gene: TRBJ1-5
v_gene: TRBV27
abundance: few
CDR3nt: TGTGCCAGCAGGACTCGCGGCCCGGGTCAGCCCCAGCATTTT
CDR3aa: CASRTRGPGQPQHF

d_gene: -
j_gene: TRBJ2-3
v_gene: TRBV11-3
abundance: -
CDR3nt: TGTGCCAGCAGCTTCCTCGGGGGAACGCAGTATTTT
CDR3aa: CASSFLGGTQYF